Shown below are 30 T cell receptor beta chains from a single sample sequenced in a study of blood T cells in healthy people across ages. A second about 7 to 12 cycle PCR used barcoded and J-beta primers. TCRdb passed the 5' RACE reads through MiXCR, listing each CDR3 protein once. The sample consists of some 860,000 distinct CDR3 sequences, roughly 50% of them appearing once. The sample consisted of blood. The receptors stem from a man aged 35-49 years in good health.

A few counts support this clonotype. The chain uses TRBV25-1 and TRBJ2-2; 8 positions agree with TRBD1. CDR1 is MGHDK and CDR2 is SYGVNS in the germline V gene. With 6 bases clipped from V and 4 bases from J, the junction kept 13 bases outside the gene matches. The CDR3 sequence is 17 residues long. For the CDR3, the DNA is TGTGCCAGCAGAACAACTTTGGGGACAGGAGGCACCGGGGAGCTGTTTTTT. Amino acid sequence: CASRTTLGTGGTGELFF.

V usage is TRBV4-2 and J usage is TRBJ2-5; TRBD2 matches 7 bases. Germline V gives CDR1 LGHNA, CDR2 YNFKEQ. This CDR3 contains 14 residues. The trim removed 0 bases at V and 5 bases at J, leaving 3 bases unmatched. In DNA form, the CDR3 reads TGTGCCAGCAGCCAAGAACTAGCGCTGGAGACCCAGTACTTC. It encodes CASSQELALETQYF.

The chain uses TRBV20-1 and TRBJ2-3, with 9 bases aligning to TRBD2. V lost 6 bases and J lost 5; bases outside the gene matches: 15. CDR3 length: 16 residues. Germline V gene lookup returns CDR1 DFQATT and CDR2 SNEGSKA (reference sequence). CDR3 in DNA: TGCAGTGCCACGCCTTTGGCGGGGGGGCGGAAAGATACGCAGTATTTT. Amino acids: CSATPLAGGRKDTQYF.

A remark on this clonotype: One end of the junction fails to match germline, which may point to a read error. Here the CDR3 DNA reads TGCGCCAGCAGCACAACGGTATTTACGACGGACGCCTACGGGCAGTACTTC. Amino acids: CASSTTVFTTDAYGQYF. V and J are TRBV5-1 and TRBJ2-7; D not resolved. Germline V gene sequence: CDR1 SGHRS, CDR2 YFSETQ. The CDR3 contains 17 residues.

This clonotype was found many times. This sequence joins TRBV4-2 and TRBJ2-1, with no clear D. Trimming shortened V by 7 bases and J by 10 bases, and 5 bases separated the two germline ends. This CDR3 is built from 9 residues. Germline CDR1 LGHNA, CDR2 YNFKEQ. The CDR3 bases are TGTGCCAGCACGAACGAGCAGTTCTTC. Translated: CASTNEQFF.

This clonotype was counted a few times. This chain joins TRBV29-1 and TRBJ2-1; a possible D gene is TRBD2 (5 bases). V gave up 7 bases and J gave up 6 bases, with 19 bases separating them. CDR1 SQVTM and CDR2 ANQGSEA come from the germline V gene. The CDR3 runs 14 residues. The CDR3 nucleotides read TGCAGCGCCCGTGGGAGTAGCGTCTTCAATGAGCAGTTCTTC. Protein: CSARGSSVFNEQFF.

In its sample, this clonotype was seen many times. The chain recombines TRBV12-3 or TRBV12-4 with TRBJ2-7; 11 nucleotides line up with TRBD2. V shed 7 bases, J shed 1 base, and the junction held 6 bases outside the gene matches. CDR3 length: 15 residues. The CDR3 sequence: CASTTTSGISYEQYF. CDR3 DNA sequence: TGTGCCAGCACAACGACTAGCGGGATTTCCTACGAGCAGTACTTC.

This clonotype has only a few counts. The chain links TRBV7-2 to TRBJ1-4, with 8 bases matching TRBD1. Germline CDR1 SGHTA, CDR2 FQGNSA. Trimming removed 5 bases from V and 0 bases from J; junction bases left unmatched: 8. This CDR3 spans 17 amino acids. DNA of the CDR3: TGTGCCAGCAGCACCCGACAGGGGCAAGCAACTAATGAAAAACTGTTTTTT. Its protein product is CASSTRQGQATNEKLFF.

This clonotype was seen just once. The CDR3 loop is CASSSRTGLGRDGYTF. The CDR3 bases are TGTGCCAGCAGTTCCCGGACCGGGCTTGGAAGGGATGGCTACACCTTC. This chain connects TRBV6-5 to TRBJ1-2; D unclear. The CDR3 loop spans 16 amino acids. Between the trimmed V and J ends, which lost 4 bases and 6 bases, there was a span of 21 bases. CDR1 is MNHEY, CDR2 SVGAGI, per germline.

Remarks on this clonotype: At one of its ends the junction is not consistent with the germline gene, which may arise from a read error. The CDR3: CASTQRPRGIEEQYF. The CDR3 DNA reads as TGTGCCAGCACCCAAAGGCCCAGGGGGATTGAGGAGCAGTACTTC. The gene calls are TRBV3-1 and TRBJ2-7; the match to TRBD1 covers 7 bases. Germline values: CDR1 LGHDT, CDR2 YNNKEL (reference sequence). This CDR3 comprises 15 residues.

The rearrangement joins TRBV19 to TRBJ2-5; 7 nucleotides line up with TRBD1. V lost 5 bases and J lost 0; bases outside the gene matches: 6. CDR3 length: 15 amino acids. Germline CDR1 reads LNHDA; CDR2 reads SQIVND (reference sequence). The CDR3 sequence is CASSPGQRYQETQYF. The CDR3 DNA follows: TGTGCCAGTAGTCCGGGACAGAGGTACCAAGAGACCCAGTACTTC.

There are a few counts of this clonotype. The genes are TRBV4-2 and TRBJ2-1; the match to TRBD2 covers 12 bases. The germline V gene has CDR1 LGHNA and CDR2 YNFKEQ. V lost 1 base, J lost 12 bases, and 7 bases stayed unmatched. The CDR3 runs to 15 residues. The CDR3 sequence is CASSQGLAGDEWQFF. The CDR3 region has the DNA TGTGCCAGCAGCCAAGGACTAGCGGGGGACGAATGGCAGTTCTTC.

The chain employs TRBV29-1 and TRBJ2-7; 7 positions agree with TRBD1. Germline V gene sequence: CDR1 SQVTM, CDR2 ANQGSEA. With 0 bases clipped from V and 0 bases from J, the junction kept 5 bases outside the gene matches. There are 15 residues in the CDR3. The CDR3 nucleotides are TGCAGCGTTGAAGACACGGGACAGAGCTCCTACGAGCAGTACTTC. Translating gives CSVEDTGQSSYEQYF.

CDR3 amino acids: CASSVAWGREIDEQYF. CDR3 coding DNA: TGTGCCAGCAGCGTAGCGTGGGGGCGGGAGATCGACGAGCAGTACTTC. The chain combines TRBV9 with TRBJ2-7; D might be TRBD2 (7 bases). Germline assignment: CDR1 SGDLS and CDR2 YYNGEE. CDR3 size: 16 residues. Trimming pared 0 bases from V and 5 bases from J, leaving 18 bases between.

This clonotype was picked up one time. The chain combines TRBV20-1 with TRBJ2-7; D not certain. The germline V and J ends were trimmed by 2 bases and 0 bases, with 11 bases remaining between them. From germline, CDR1 is DFQATT and CDR2 SNEGSKA (reference sequence). The CDR3 sequence is 14 residues long. CDR3 protein: CSARTLGISYEQYF. For the CDR3, the DNA is TGCAGTGCTAGAACCCTAGGGATCTCCTACGAGCAGTACTTC.

This clonotype appeared a single time. V usage is TRBV7-9 and J usage is TRBJ2-7; D gene uncertain. This CDR3 spans 14 amino acids. The V end was cut by 5 bases, the J end by 4 bases, with 15 bases between. Germline values: CDR1 SEHNR, CDR2 FQNEAQ (reference sequence). DNA for the CDR3: TGTGCCAGCAGCCCACCAGGCTGGATATACGAGCAGTACTTC. Translated, it gives CASSPPGWIYEQYF. Supplemented by reference TRBV7-9 and TRBJ2-7, the full variable domain reads DTGVSQNPRHKITKRGQNVTFRCDPISEHNRLYWYRQTLGQGPEFLTYFQNEAQLEKSRLLSDRFSAERPKGSFSTLEIQRTEQGDSAMYLCASSPPGWIYEQYFGPGTRLTVT.

This chain uses TRBV20-1 with TRBJ1-5; TRBD1 might be the D (5 bases). Germline loops: CDR1 DFQATT, CDR2 SNEGSKA (reference sequence). The CDR3 totals 16 residues. V was shortened by 2 bases and J by 0 bases, with 14 bases between the two germline ends. The CDR3 nucleotides are TGCAGTGCTAGATCGGGGGGAGTGTTTAGCAATCAGCCCCAGCATTTT. Translating it yields CSARSGGVFSNQPQHF.

The chain combines TRBV5-1 with TRBJ2-5, with D possibly being TRBD1 or TRBD2 (5 bases each). The germline V gene has CDR1 SGHRS and CDR2 YFSETQ. The CDR3 runs 15 residues. Trimming removed 4 bases from V and 1 base from J, with 14 bases in between. The CDR3 sequence: CASSQVPGPQETQYF. CDR3 nucleotides: TGCGCCAGCAGCCAGGTACCGGGACCCCAAGAGACCCAGTACTTC.

The chain couples TRBV20-1 to TRBJ2-7; 8 bases map to TRBD1. Germline CDR1 reads DFQATT; CDR2 reads SNEGSKA (reference sequence). V trimming: 6 bases; J trimming: 7 bases; junction bases outside the gene matches: 5. The CDR3 sequence is 11 residues long. In DNA, the CDR3 is TGCAGTGCCGCGACAGGGGCGGAGCAGTACTTC. It codes for CSAATGAEQYF.

The J gene is TRBJ2-5, the V gene TRBV28; D is ambiguous. With the DNA end fitting TRBJ2-7 better, the J assignment may be wrong. The germline V gene has CDR1 MDHEN and CDR2 SYDVKM. There are 11 residues in the CDR3. The CDR3 sequence is CASLGRYEQYF. CDR3 DNA: TGTGCCTCCTTGGGTCGGTACGAGCAGTACTTC.

The table lists this clonotype with a few counts. This chain joins TRBV29-1 and TRBJ2-1; a possible D gene is TRBD2 (6 bases). This CDR3 is 14 amino acids long. Per the germline V gene, CDR1 is SQVTM and CDR2 is ANQGSEA. For the CDR3, the DNA is TGCGGGGGGTTCGGACTTAGCTCCTACAATGAGCAGTTCTTC. Amino acid sequence: CGGFGLSSYNEQFF.

This chain connects TRBV6-5 to TRBJ2-1; 8 positions agree with TRBD1. The CDR3 consists of 16 residues. Looked up from germline, CDR1 is MNHEY and CDR2 is SVGAGI. Trimming took 0 bases from V and 1 from J; bases not matched to a gene: 2. DNA of the CDR3: TGTGCCAGCAGTTACTCGTGGGACAGGTCCTACAATGAGCAGTTCTTC. Residues: CASSYSWDRSYNEQFF.

The V gene is TRBV29-1, the J gene TRBJ1-2; D is unresolved. This CDR3 region has 11 residues. Germline CDR1 is SQVTM and CDR2 is ANQGSEA. V lost 4 bases, J lost 8 bases, and 11 bases lay in between. CDR3 residues: CSVVRACGYTF. DNA for the CDR3: TGCAGCGTTGTCCGGGCGTGCGGCTACACCTTC. Using reference TRBV29-1 and TRBJ1-2 for the parts outside the CDR3, the full variable domain is SAVISQKPSRDICQRGTSLTIQCQVDSQVTMMFWYRQQPGQSLTLIATANQGSEATYESGFVIDKFPISRPNLTFSTLTVSNMSPEDSSIYLCSVVRACGYTFGSGTRLTVV.

In this sample, this clonotype turned up once. The rearrangement links TRBV12-3 or TRBV12-4 to TRBJ2-2, with D perhaps assigned TRBD1 or TRBD2 (5 bases each). V lost 5 bases to trimming and J lost 7 bases, with 17 bases between them. The CDR3 is 15 residues long. CDR3 in amino acids: CASSPGTALGGELFF. CDR3 nucleotides: TGTGCCAGCAGTCCCGGGACCGCGTTGGGCGGGGAGCTGTTTTTT.

A word on this clonotype: Possible read error: a much larger clone is one base away. The chain links TRBV28 to TRBJ2-1; TRBD2 agrees at 12 bases. Germline V lookup: CDR1 MDHEN, CDR2 SYDVKM. The CDR3 is made up of 17 amino acids. DNA of the CDR3: TGTGCCAACAGTTTATTGACTAGCGGGAGCTCCTACAATGAGCAGTTCTTC. It specifies CANSLLTSGSSYNEQFF.

This chain joins TRBV28 and TRBJ1-5, with TRBD1 identical over 9 bases. The CDR3 consists of 14 residues. Germline CDR1 MDHEN, CDR2 SYDVKM. Unmatched junction bases numbered 2, after V lost 6 bases and J lost 2 bases. CDR3 sequence: CASRTGGGNQPQHF. Here the CDR3 DNA reads TGTGCCAGCAGGACAGGGGGAGGCAATCAGCCCCAGCATTTT.

This chain joins TRBV7-9 and TRBJ1-1, with unresolved D. The CDR3 is 15 amino acids. V was shortened by 6 bases and J by 0 bases, with 14 bases between the two germline ends. Germline V gene data show CDR1 as SEHNR and CDR2 as FQNEAQ (reference sequence). The CDR3 spells CASSYPRQLNTEAFF. In nucleotides, the CDR3 is TGTGCCAGCAGTTACCCTCGTCAGCTGAACACTGAAGCTTTCTTT.

This clonotype has more than one count but fewer than ten. The rearrangement uses TRBV13 and TRBJ2-6; weak D call: TRBD2 (5 bases). The germline V gene has CDR1 PRHDT and CDR2 FYEKMQ (reference sequence). V lost 3 bases, J lost 0 bases, and 12 bases lay in between. CDR3 length equals 17 residues. This chain's CDR3 is CASSFGLPGSGANVLTF. In DNA, the CDR3 is TGTGCCAGCAGCTTCGGACTTCCCGGCTCTGGGGCCAACGTCCTGACTTTC. The full variable domain, its missing parts supplied by reference TRBV13 and TRBJ2-6, is AAGVIQSPRHLIKEKRETATLKCYPIPRHDTVYWYQQGPGQDPQFLISFYEKMQSDKGSIPDRFSAQQFSDYHSELNMSSLELGDSALYFCASSFGLPGSGANVLTFGAGSRLTVL.

The chain couples TRBV20-1 to TRBJ2-3; TRBD2 aligns across 9 bases. The germline gives CDR1 DFQATT, CDR2 SNEGSKA (reference sequence). J was trimmed by 4 bases and V by 3 bases; bases with no gene match: 14. The CDR3 runs to 17 residues. This chain's CDR3 is CSARPVESSGNPDTQYF. DNA for the CDR3: TGCAGTGCTAGGCCAGTAGAGTCTAGCGGGAACCCAGATACGCAGTATTTT.

The chain is built from TRBV7-9 and TRBJ2-5, with TRBD2 identical over 7 bases. The germline V gene encodes CDR1 SEHNR and CDR2 FQNEAQ (reference sequence). After removal of 4 bases from V and 7 bases from J, the junction contained 9 bases not matched to a gene. CDR3 length equals 14 residues. Here the CDR3 DNA reads TGTGCCAGCAGCTCATCAGGGCCGGGGGGGACCCAGTACTTC. Its protein is CASSSSGPGGTQYF.